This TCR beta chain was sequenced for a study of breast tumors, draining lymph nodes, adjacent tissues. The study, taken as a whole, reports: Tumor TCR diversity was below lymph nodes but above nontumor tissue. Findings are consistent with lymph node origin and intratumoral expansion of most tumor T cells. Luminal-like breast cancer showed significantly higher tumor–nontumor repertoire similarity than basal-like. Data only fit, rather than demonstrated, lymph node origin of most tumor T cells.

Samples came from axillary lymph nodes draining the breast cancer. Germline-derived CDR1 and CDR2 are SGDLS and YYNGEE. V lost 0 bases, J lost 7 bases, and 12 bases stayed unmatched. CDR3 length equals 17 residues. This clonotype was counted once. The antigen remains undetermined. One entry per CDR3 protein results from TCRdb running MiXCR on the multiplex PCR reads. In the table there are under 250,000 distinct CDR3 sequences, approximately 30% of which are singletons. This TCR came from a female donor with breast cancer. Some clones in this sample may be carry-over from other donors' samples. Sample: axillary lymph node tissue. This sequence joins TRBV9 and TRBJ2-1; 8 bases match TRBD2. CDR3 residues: CASSVAAPGLGPNEQFF. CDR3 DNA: TGTGCCAGCAGCGTAGCGGCGCCGGGACTAGGGCCTAATGAGCAGTTCTTC.